Listed here are 10 T cell receptor beta chains from one sample, sequenced in a study of CD8 T cells in ankylosing spondylitis. Study-wide findings and caveats: Seemingly distinctive of ankylosing spondylitis blood was a TCR beta motif formed by eight highly homologous variants.

TCRdb passed the 5' RACE reads through MiXCR, listing each CDR3 protein once. The sample has 450,000 to 550,000 distinct CDR3 sequences, about 5.2% seen once. No antigen has been identified for these receptors. Sequenced sample: blood, either unsorted or a sorted T cell fraction (not recorded which). Receptors originate from a male donor with ankylosing spondylitis.

This clonotype showed up many times. The CDR3 DNA is TGTGCCAGCAGCGTAGTGGACACGAACACTGAAGCTTTCTTT. It encodes CASSVVDTNTEAFF. V gene TRBV9 combines with J gene TRBJ1-1; TRBD1 might be the D (5 bases). Germline V gene sequence: CDR1 SGDLS, CDR2 YYNGEE. This CDR3 has 14 residues. The V and J ends lost 0 bases and 1 base respectively, with 7 bases between them. Using reference TRBV9 and TRBJ1-1 for the parts outside the CDR3, the full variable domain is DSGVTQTPKHLITATGQRVTLRCSPRSGDLSVYWYQQSLDQGLQFLIQYYNGEERAKGNILERFSAQQFPDLHSELNLSSLELGDSALYFCASSVVDTNTEAFFGQGTRLTVV.

This clonotype was observed a handful of times. The chain employs TRBV15 and TRBJ2-7; D may be TRBD1 or TRBD2 (5 bases each). Trimming removed 1 base from V and 3 bases from J, with 13 bases in between. The CDR3 extends over 15 amino acids. Germline CDR1 is LNHNV and CDR2 is YYDKDF (reference sequence). CDR3 in amino acids: CATSRVAGGGYEQYF. CDR3 sequence (DNA): TGTGCCACCAGCAGAGTTGCGGGTGGGGGCTACGAGCAGTACTTC.

CDR3 protein: CASSLLSLRGLRRAHEQFF. CDR3 nucleotides: TGTGCCAGCAGCTTACTCTCCCTTAGAGGACTAAGGAGGGCCCATGAGCAGTTCTTC. The chain uses TRBV11-2 and TRBJ2-1; perhaps TRBD2 as D (6 bases). V was shortened by 2 bases and J by 8 bases, with 28 bases between the two germline ends. There are 19 residues in the CDR3. The germline V gene has CDR1 SGHAT and CDR2 FQNNGV.

This clonotype was recorded many times. The CDR3 coding sequence is TGCGCCAGCAGCTTGGGCACCTACGAGCAGTACTTC. Its protein product is CASSLGTYEQYF. The J gene is TRBJ2-7, the V gene TRBV5-1; D unresolved. The CDR3 is made up of 12 amino acids. The germline V gene encodes CDR1 SGHRS and CDR2 YFSETQ. V was pared by 0 bases and J by 2 bases, with 3 bases between.

This clonotype was picked up one time. A much larger clone lies a single base off, so this may be a read error. The chain joins TRBV6-2 or TRBV6-3 to TRBJ2-3; D perhaps matches TRBD2 (6 bases). Germline values: CDR1 MNHEY, CDR2 SVGEGT. The V gene lost 8 bases and the J gene lost 8 bases, with 17 bases spanning the gap. The CDR3 has 13 residues. The CDR3 is CASLKRAGVTQYF. In DNA form, the CDR3 reads TGTGCCAGCCTCAAGCGGGCGGGCGTTACGCAGTATTTT.

This clonotype was counted at least ten times. V is TRBV28 and J is TRBJ2-1; D is ambiguous. The CDR3 is made up of 13 amino acids. The V end was cut by 2 bases, the J end by 7 bases, with 9 bases between. CDR1 is MDHEN and CDR2 is SYDVKM in the germline V gene. The DNA for the CDR3 is TGTGCCAGCAGTTTAGTTACCAGGAATGAGCAGTTCTTC. As protein: CASSLVTRNEQFF.

This clonotype was detected ten times or more. This chain uses TRBV13 with TRBJ2-7; TRBD1 matches at 8 bases. This CDR3 is 13 amino acids long. Germline CDR1 and CDR2: PRHDT and FYEKMQ (reference sequence). The V gene end was trimmed by 7 bases and the J gene end by 5 bases; junction bases not matched to a gene: 7. The CDR3 DNA sequence: TGTGCCAGCACCAGGGACAGGCTCCACGAGCAGTACTTC. This sequence encodes CASTRDRLHEQYF.

In its sample, this clonotype was seen a few times. The chain combines TRBV10-3 with TRBJ2-7, with D possibly TRBD1 on 5 matching bases. Germline V gives CDR1 ENHRY, CDR2 SYGVKD. CDR3 length equals 18 residues. Deletions cut 2 bases from V and 4 bases from J, with 24 bases between. The CDR3 DNA reads TGTGCCATCAGTGAGGGCGGTCAGGGCCTAGACCGGAATTACGAGCAGTACTTC. Translation gives CAISEGGQGLDRNYEQYF.

This clonotype was detected ten times or more. V and J are TRBV20-1 and TRBJ2-3, with D tentatively TRBD1 or TRBD2 (5 bases each). The CDR3 runs to 14 residues. CDR1 is DFQATT and CDR2 is SNEGSKA in the germline V gene (reference sequence). V lost 6 bases to trimming and J lost 1 base, with 14 bases between them. The CDR3, as DNA: TGCAGTGCGCTACGAGGGGTAGGCACAGATACGCAGTATTTT. It translates to CSALRGVGTDTQYF.

The sample holds a few counts of this clonotype. V usage is TRBV6-6 and J usage is TRBJ2-7, with unresolved D. V lost 6 bases to trimming and J lost 3 bases, with 12 bases between them. Germline lookup yields CDR1 MNHNY and CDR2 SVGAGI (reference sequence). This CDR3 is built from 13 residues. Here the CDR3 reads CASRAGLRYEQYF. Written as DNA, the CDR3 is TGTGCCAGCAGAGCCGGCCTCCGCTACGAGCAGTACTTC.